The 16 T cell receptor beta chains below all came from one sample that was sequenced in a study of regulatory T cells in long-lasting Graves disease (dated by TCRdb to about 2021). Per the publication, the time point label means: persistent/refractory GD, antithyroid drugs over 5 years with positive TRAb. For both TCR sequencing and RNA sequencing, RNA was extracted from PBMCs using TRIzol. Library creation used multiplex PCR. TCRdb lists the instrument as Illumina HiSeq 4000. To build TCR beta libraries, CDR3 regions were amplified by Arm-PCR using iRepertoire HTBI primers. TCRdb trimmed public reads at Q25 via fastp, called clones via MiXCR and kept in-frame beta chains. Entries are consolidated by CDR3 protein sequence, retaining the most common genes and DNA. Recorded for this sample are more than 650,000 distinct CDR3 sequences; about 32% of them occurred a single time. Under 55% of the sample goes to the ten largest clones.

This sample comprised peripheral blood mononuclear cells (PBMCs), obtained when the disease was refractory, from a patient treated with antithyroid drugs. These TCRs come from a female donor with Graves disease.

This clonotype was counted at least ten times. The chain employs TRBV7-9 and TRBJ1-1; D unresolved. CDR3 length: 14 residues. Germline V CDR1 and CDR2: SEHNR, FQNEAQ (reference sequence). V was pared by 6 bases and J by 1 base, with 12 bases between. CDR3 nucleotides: TGTGCCAGCAGAACCCAGGACCCGAACACTGAAGCTTTCTTT. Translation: CASRTQDPNTEAFF.

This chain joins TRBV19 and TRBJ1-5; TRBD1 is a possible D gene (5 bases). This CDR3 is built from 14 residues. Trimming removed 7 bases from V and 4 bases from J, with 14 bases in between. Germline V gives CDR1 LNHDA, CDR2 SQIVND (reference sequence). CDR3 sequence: CASMGGGRNQPQHF. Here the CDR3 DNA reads TGTGCCAGTATGGGGGGGGGGAGAAATCAGCCCCAGCATTTT.

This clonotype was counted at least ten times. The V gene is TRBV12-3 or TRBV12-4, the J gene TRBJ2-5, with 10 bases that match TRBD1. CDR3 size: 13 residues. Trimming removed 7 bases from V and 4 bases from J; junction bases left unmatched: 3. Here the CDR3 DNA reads TGTGCCAGCAAGTGGGACAGGGGAGAGACCCAGTACTTC. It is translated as CASKWDRGETQYF.

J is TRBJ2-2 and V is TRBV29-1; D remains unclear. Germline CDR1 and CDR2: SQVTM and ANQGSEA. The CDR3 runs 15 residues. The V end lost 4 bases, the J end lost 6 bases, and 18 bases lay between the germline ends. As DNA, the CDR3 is TGCAGCGTTGGATCGATAGCAACGGGCTCCGGGGAGCTGTTTTTT. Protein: CSVGSIATGSGELFF.

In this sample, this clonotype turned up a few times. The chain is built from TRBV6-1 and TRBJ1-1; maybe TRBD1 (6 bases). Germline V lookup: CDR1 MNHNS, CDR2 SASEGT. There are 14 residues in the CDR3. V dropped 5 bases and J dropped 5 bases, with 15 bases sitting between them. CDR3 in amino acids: CASSQGPVGTEAFF. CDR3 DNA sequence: TGTGCCAGCAGTCAGGGGCCGGTTGGGACTGAAGCTTTCTTT.

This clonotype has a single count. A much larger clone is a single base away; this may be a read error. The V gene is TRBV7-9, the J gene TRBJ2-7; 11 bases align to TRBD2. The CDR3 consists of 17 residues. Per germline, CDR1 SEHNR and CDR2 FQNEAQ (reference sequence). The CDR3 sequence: CASSLESRGLADYDQYF. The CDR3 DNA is TGTGCCAGCAGCTTAGAGTCCAGGGGACTAGCGGACTACGATCAGTACTTC. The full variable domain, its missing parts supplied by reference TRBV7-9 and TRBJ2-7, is DTGVSQNPRHKITKRGQNVTFRCDPISEHNRLYWYRQTLGQGPEFLTYFQNEAQLEKSRLLSDRFSAERPKGSFSTLEIQRTEQGDSAMYLCASSLESRGLADYDQYFGPGTRLTVT.

CDR3 in DNA: TGTGCCAGCAGCTTAATGTACAGGGGGGGTACTGAAGCTTTCTTT. It specifies CASSLMYRGGTEAFF. The chain uses TRBV13 and TRBJ1-1, with TRBD1 matching over 8 bases. CDR1 is PRHDT, CDR2 FYEKMQ, per germline (reference sequence). The CDR3 sequence is 15 residues long. With V trimmed by 2 bases and J by 5 bases, 7 bases remained unmatched.

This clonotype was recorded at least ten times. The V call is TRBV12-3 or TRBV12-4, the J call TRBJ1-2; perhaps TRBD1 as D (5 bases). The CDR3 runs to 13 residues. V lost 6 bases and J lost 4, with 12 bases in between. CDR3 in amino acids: CASSPDQGYGYTF. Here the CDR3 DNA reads TGTGCCAGCAGCCCGGACCAGGGCTATGGCTACACCTTC.

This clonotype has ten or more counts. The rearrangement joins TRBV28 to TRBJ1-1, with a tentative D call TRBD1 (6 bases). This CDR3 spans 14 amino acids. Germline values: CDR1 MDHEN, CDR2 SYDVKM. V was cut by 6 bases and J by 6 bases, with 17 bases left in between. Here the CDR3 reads CASSPTRTVPEAFF. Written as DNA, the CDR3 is TGTGCCAGCAGCCCCACCCGGACAGTTCCTGAAGCTTTCTTT.

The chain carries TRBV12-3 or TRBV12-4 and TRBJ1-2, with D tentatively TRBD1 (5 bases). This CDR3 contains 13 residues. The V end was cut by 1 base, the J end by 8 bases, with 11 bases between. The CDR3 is CASSLEGLWGYTF. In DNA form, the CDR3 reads TGTGCCAGCAGTTTAGAGGGGTTGTGGGGCTACACCTTC.

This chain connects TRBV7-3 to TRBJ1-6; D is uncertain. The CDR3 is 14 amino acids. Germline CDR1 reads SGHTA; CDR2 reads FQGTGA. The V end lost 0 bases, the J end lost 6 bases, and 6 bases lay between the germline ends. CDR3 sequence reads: CASSLTSGNSPLHF. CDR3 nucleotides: TGTGCCAGCAGCTTAACGAGTGGTAATTCACCCCTCCACTTT.

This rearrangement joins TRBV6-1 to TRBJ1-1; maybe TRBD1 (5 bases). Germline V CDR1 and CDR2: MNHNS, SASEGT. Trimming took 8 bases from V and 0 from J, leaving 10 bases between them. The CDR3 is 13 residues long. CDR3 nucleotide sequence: TGTGCCAGCGGGGACCCGATGAACACTGAAGCTTTCTTT. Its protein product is CASGDPMNTEAFF.

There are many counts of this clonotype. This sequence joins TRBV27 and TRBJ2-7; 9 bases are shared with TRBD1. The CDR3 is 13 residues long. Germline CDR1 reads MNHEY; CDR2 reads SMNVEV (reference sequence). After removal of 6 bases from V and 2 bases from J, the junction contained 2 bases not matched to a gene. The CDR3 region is CASRRTGAYEQYF. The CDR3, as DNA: TGTGCCAGCAGACGGACAGGGGCCTACGAGCAGTACTTC.

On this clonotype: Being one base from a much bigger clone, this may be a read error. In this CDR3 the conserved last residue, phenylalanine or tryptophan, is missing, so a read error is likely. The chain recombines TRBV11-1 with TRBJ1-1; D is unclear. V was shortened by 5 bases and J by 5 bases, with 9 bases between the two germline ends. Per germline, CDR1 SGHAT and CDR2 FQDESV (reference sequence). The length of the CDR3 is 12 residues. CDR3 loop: CASSRTGTEAFS. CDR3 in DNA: TGTGCCAGCAGCCGGACCGGGACTGAAGCTTTCTCT.

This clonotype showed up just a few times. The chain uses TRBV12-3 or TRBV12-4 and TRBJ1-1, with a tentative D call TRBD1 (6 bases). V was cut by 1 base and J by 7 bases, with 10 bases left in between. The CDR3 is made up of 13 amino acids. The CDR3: CASSLGRTVEAFF. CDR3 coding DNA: TGTGCCAGCAGTTTAGGACGGACAGTTGAAGCTTTCTTT.

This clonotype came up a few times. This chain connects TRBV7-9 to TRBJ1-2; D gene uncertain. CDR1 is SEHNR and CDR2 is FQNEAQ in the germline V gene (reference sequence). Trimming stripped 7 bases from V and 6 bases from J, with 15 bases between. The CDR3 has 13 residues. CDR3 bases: TGTGCCAGCATTCCCGGAGTTGAGGATGGCTACACCTTC. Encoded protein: CASIPGVEDGYTF.